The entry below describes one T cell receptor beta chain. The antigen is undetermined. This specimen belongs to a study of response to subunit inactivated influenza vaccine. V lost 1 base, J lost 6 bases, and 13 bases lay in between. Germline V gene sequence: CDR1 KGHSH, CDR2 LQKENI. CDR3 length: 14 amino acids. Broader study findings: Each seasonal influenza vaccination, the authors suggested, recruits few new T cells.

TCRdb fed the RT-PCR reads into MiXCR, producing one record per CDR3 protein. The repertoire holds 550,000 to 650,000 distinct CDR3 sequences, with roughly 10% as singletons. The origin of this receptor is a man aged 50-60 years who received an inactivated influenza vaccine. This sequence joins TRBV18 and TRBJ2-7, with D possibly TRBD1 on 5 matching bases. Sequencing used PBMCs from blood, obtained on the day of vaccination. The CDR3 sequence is CASSPRVQGAEQYF. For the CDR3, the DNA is TGTGCCAGCTCACCACGGGTCCAGGGCGCCGAGCAGTACTTC.